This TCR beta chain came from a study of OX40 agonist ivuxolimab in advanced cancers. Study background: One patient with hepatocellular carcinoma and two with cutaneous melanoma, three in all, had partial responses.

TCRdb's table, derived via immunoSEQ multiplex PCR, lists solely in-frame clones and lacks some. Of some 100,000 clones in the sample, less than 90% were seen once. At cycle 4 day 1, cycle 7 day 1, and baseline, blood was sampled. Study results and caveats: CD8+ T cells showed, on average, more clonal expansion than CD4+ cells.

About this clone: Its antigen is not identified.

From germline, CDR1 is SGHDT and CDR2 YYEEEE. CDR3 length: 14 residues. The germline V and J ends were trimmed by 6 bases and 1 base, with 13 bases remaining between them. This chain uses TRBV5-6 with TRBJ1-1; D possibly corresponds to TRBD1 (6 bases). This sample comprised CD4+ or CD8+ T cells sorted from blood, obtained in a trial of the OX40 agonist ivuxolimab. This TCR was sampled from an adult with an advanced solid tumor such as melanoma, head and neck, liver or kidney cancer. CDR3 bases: TGTGCCAGCAACATACAGGGTCCGAACACTGAAGCTTTCTTT. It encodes CASNIQGPNTEAFF.